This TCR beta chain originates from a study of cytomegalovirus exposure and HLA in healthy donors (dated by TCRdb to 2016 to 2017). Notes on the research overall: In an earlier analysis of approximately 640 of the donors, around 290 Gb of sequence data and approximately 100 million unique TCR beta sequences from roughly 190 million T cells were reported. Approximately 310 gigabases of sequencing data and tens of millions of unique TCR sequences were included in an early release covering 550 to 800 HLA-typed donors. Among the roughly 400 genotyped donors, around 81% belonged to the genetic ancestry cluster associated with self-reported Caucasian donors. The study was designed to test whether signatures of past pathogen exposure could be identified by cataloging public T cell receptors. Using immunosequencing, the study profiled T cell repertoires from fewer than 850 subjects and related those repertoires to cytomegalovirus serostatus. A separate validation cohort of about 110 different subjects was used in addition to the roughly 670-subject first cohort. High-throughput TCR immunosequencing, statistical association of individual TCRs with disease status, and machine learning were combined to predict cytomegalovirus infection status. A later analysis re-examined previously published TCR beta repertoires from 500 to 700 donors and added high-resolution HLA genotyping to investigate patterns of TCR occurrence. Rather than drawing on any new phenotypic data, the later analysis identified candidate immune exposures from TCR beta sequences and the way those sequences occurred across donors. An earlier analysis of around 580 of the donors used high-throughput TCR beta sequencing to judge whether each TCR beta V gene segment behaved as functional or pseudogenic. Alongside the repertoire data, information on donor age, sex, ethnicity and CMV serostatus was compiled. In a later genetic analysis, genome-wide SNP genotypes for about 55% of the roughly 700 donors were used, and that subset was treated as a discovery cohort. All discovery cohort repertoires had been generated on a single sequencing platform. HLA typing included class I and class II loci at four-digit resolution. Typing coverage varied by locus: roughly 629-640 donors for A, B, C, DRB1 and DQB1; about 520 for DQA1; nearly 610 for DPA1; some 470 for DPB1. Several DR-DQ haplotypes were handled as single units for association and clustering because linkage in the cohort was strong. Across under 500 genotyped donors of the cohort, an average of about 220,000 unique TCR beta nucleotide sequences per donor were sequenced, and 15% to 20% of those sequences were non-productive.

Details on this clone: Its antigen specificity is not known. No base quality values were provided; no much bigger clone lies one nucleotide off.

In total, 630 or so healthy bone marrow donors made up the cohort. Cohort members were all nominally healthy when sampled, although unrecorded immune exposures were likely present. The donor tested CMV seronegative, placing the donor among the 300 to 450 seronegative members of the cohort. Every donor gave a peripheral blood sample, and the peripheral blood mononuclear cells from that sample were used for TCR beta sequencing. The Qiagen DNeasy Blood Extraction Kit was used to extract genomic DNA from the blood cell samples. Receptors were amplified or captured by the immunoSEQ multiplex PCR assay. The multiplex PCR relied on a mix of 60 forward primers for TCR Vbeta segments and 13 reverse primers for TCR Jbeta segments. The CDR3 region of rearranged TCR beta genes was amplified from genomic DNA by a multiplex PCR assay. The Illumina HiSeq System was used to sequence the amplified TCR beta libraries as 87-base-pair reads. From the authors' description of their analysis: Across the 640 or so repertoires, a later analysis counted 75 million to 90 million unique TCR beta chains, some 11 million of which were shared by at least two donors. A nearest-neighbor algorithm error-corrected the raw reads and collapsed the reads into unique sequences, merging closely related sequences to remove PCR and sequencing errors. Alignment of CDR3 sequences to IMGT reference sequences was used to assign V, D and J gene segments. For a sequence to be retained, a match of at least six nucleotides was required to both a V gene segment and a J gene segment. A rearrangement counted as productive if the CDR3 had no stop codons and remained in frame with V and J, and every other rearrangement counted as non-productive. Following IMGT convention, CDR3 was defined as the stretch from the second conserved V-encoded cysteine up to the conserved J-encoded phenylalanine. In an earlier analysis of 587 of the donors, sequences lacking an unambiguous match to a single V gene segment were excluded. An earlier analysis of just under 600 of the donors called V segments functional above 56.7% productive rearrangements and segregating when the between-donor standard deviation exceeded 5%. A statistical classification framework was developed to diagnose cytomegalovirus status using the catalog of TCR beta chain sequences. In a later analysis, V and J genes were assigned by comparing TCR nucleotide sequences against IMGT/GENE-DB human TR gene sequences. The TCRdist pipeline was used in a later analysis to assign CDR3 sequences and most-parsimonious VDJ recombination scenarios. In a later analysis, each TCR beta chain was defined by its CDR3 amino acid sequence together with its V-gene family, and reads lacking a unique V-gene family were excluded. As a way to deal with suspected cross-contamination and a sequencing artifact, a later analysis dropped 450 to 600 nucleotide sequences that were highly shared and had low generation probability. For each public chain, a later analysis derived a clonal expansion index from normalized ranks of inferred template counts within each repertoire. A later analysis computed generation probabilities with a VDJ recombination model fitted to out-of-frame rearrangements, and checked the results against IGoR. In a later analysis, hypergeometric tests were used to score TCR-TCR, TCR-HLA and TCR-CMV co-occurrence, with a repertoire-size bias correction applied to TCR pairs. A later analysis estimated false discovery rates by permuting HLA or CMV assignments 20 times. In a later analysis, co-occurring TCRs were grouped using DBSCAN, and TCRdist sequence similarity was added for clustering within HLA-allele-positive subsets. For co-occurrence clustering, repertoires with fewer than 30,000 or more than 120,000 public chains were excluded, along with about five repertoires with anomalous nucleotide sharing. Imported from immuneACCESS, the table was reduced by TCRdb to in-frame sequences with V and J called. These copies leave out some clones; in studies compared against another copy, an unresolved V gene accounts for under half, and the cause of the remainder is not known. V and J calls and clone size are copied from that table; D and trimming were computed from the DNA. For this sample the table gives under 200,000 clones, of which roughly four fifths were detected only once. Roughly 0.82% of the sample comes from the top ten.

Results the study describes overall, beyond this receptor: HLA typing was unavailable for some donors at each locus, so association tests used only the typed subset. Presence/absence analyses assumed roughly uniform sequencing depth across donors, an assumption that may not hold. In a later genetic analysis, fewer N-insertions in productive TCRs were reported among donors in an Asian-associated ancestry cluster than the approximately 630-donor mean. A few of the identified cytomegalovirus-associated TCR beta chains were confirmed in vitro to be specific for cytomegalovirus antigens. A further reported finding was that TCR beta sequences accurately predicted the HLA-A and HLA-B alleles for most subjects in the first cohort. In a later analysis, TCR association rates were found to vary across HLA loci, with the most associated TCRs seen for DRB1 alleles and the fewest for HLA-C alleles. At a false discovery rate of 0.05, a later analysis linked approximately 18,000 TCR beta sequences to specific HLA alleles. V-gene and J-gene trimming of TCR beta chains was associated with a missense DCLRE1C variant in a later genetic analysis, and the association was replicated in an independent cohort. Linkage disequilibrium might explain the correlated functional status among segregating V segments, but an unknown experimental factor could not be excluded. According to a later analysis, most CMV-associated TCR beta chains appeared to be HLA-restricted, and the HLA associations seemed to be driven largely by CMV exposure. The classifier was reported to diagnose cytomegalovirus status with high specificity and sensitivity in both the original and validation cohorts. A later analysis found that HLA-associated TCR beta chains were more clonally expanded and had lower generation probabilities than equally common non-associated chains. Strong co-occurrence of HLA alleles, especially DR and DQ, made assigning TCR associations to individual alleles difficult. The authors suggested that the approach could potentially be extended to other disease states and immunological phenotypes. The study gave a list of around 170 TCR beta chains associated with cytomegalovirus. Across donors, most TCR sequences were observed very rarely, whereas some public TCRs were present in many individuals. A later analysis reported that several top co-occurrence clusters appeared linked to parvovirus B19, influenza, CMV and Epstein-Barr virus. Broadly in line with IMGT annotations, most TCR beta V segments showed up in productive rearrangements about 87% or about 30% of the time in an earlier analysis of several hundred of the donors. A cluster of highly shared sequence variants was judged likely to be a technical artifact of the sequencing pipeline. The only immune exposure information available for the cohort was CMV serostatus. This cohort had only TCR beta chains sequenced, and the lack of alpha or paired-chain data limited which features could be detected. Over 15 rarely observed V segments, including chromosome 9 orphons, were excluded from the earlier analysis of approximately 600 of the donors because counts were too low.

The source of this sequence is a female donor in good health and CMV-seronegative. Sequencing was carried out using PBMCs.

The nucleotide sequence reads as follows: TGTGCCAGTAGGGGAACGGACAGGTCAACCTACGAGCAGTACTTC. The encoded protein is CASRGTDRSTYEQYF. Here the chain combines TRBV19 and TRBJ2-5; the central 7 bases match TRBD1. The J call is in doubt because the DNA end fits TRBJ2-7 better. The CDR3 holds 15 amino acids from the cysteine to the phenylalanine. Solely the CDR3 DNA is kept, with 45 bases framed from the first base. Per the germline V gene (reference sequence), LNHDA is the CDR1 and SQIVND is the CDR2.